These 32 T cell receptor beta chains originate from one sample sequenced in a study of OX40 agonist ivuxolimab in advanced cancers. This table comes from immunoSEQ multiplex PCR, and its TCRdb copy is limited to in-frame clones, with some not included. The sample includes 50,000 to 65,000 clones, about 89% of them seen just once. Specimen: CD4+ or CD8+ T cells sorted from blood, collected in a trial of the OX40 agonist ivuxolimab. These receptors came from an adult with an advanced solid tumor such as melanoma, head and neck, liver or kidney cancer.

V usage is TRBV2 and J usage is TRBJ1-3, with D unclear. Trimming pared 7 bases from V and 0 bases from J, leaving 13 bases between. The CDR3 sequence is 15 residues long. Germline-derived CDR1 and CDR2 are SNHLY and FYNNEI. This CDR3 is CASTKETYSGNTIYF. CDR3 in DNA: TGTGCCAGCACCAAAGAGACATACTCTGGAAACACCATATATTTT.

The chain joins TRBV28 to TRBJ1-1; D ambiguous. Deletions cut 7 bases from V and 4 bases from J, with 19 bases between. The CDR3 spans 15 residues. CDR1 is MDHEN and CDR2 is SYDVKM in the germline V gene. CDR3 nucleotide sequence: TGTGCCAGCACACCCTACGCGGGGATTTTCACTGAAGCTTTCTTT. Translating it yields CASTPYAGIFTEAFF.

This clone was counted a few times. Here the CDR3 DNA reads TGCGCCAGCAGCTTGGACCCCCCCAGAACAACTAATGAAAAACTGTTTTTT. It translates to CASSLDPPRTTNEKLFF. The chain links TRBV5-1 to TRBJ1-4, with unresolved D. Trimming removed 0 bases at V and 0 bases at J, with 12 bases between. The CDR3 length is 17 residues. CDR1 SGHRS and CDR2 YFSETQ come from the germline V gene.

This clone appeared a few times. The chain joins TRBV5-1 to TRBJ2-3; no definite D call. From germline, CDR1 is SGHRS and CDR2 YFSETQ. The CDR3 is made up of 13 amino acids. Trimming cost V 2 bases and J 6 bases, with 10 bases left between them. CDR3 DNA: TGCGCCAGCAGCTTTTCCGGTCCGGATACGCAGTATTTT. Translated, it gives CASSFSGPDTQYF.

The rearrangement uses TRBV6-5 and TRBJ1-1; 8 bases agree with TRBD1. The CDR3 contains 14 residues. Trimming at V came to 6 bases and at J to 5 bases, leaving 8 bases not matched to a gene. Germline V CDR1 and CDR2: MNHEY, SVGAGI. The CDR3 DNA follows: TGTGCCAGCAGGAGACAGGGGCCAGGAACTGAAGCTTTCTTT. It is translated as CASRRQGPGTEAFF.

The chain couples TRBV2 to TRBJ2-4, with 9 bases that match TRBD1. With 3 bases clipped from V and 0 bases from J, the junction kept 6 bases outside the gene matches. CDR1 SNHLY and CDR2 FYNNEI come from the germline V gene. The CDR3 consists of 17 residues. The CDR3 protein is CASSDGGQGLAKNIQYF. In nucleotides, the CDR3 is TGTGCCAGCAGTGATGGCGGACAGGGGCTAGCCAAAAACATTCAGTACTTC.

The chain combines TRBV5-1 with TRBJ2-2; tentatively, D is TRBD2 (5 bases). Germline loops: CDR1 SGHRS, CDR2 YFSETQ. Trimming took off 0 bases at V and 8 bases at J, with 14 bases between the two ends. The CDR3 runs 15 residues. CDR3 in DNA: TGCGCCAGCAGCTTGGTTGAGGGCTCGGGAGGGGAGCTGTTTTTT. Amino acid sequence: CASSLVEGSGGELFF.

This clone was found once. This rearrangement joins TRBV11-2 to TRBJ1-1, with a possible D match to TRBD1 (5 bases). CDR3 length equals 15 residues. CDR1 and CDR2 (germline): SGHAT, FQNNGV. V lost 1 base and J 4 bases, leaving 13 bases between the germline ends. The CDR3 loop is CASSLGPSRATEAFF. The CDR3 bases are TGTGCCAGCAGCTTAGGTCCCTCCAGGGCCACTGAAGCTTTCTTT.

V and J are TRBV6-5 and TRBJ2-7, with TRBD1 as a possible D gene (6 bases). Germline values: CDR1 MNHEY, CDR2 SVGAGI. CDR3 size: 13 residues. V was shortened by 6 bases and J by 2 bases, with 11 bases between the two germline ends. The DNA of the CDR3 is TGTGCCAGCAGCCCCAGGGGAACCTACGAGCAGTACGTC. It encodes CASSPRGTYEQYV.

This clone was seen once. The V gene is TRBV7-6, the J gene TRBJ1-1; possibly TRBD1 for D (5 bases). The CDR3 is 15 residues long. Germline-derived CDR1 and CDR2 are SGHVS and FNYEAQ. The ends were cut back, 5 bases at V and 0 bases at J, with 13 bases in the middle. In nucleotides, the CDR3 is TGTGCCAGCAGCCAAACGGGGGGAATGAACACTGAAGCTTTCTTT. Residues: CASSQTGGMNTEAFF. Full variable domain (outside the CDR3, taken from reference TRBV7-6 and TRBJ1-1): GAGVSQSPRYKVTKRGQDVALRCDPISGHVSLYWYRQALGQGPEFLTYFNYEAQQDKSGLPNDRFSAERPEGSISTLTIQRTEQRDSAMYRCASSQTGGMNTEAFFGQGTRLTVV.

V is TRBV7-2 and J is TRBJ1-1, with a tentative D call TRBD1 (5 bases). The CDR3 is made up of 13 amino acids. Trimming left V 5 bases short and J 0 bases short, with 7 bases between. From germline, CDR1 is SGHTA and CDR2 FQGNSA. The CDR3 nucleotides read TGTGCCAGCAGCGGCAGGGTGAACACTGAAGCTTTCTTT. Translating gives CASSGRVNTEAFF. Filled out from reference TRBV7-2 and TRBJ1-1, the complete variable domain reads GAGVSQSPSNKVTEKGKDVELRCDPISGHTALYWYRQSLGQGLEFLIYFQGNSAPDKSGLPSDRFSAERTGGSVSTLTIQRTQQEDSAVYLCASSGRVNTEAFFGQGTRLTVV.

The chain has TRBV4-1 and TRBJ2-5, with 11 bases matching TRBD2. The germline CDR1 and CDR2 sequences are MGHRA and YSYEKL. After removal of 3 bases from V and 5 bases from J, the junction contained 5 bases not matched to a gene. The CDR3 has 15 residues. CDR3 sequence reads: CASSQLAGGTETQYF. Here the CDR3 DNA reads TGCGCCAGCAGCCAGTTAGCGGGGGGGACGGAGACCCAGTACTTC.

The gene calls are TRBV7-9 and TRBJ1-5; a possible D gene is TRBD1 (5 bases). V lost 3 bases and J lost 1, with 7 bases in between. The CDR3 covers 14 residues. Germline V gene lookup returns CDR1 SEHNR and CDR2 FQNEAQ (reference sequence). This CDR3 is CASSLGDSNQPQHF. The DNA for the CDR3 is TGTGCCAGCAGCTTGGGGGACAGCAATCAGCCCCAGCATTTT.

The CDR3: CASSSMGVDEQFF. In DNA form, the CDR3 reads TGTGCCAGCAGCTCCATGGGTGTTGATGAGCAGTTCTTC. This chain joins TRBV7-9 and TRBJ2-1; D is unresolved. V lost 4 bases and J lost 8, with 12 bases in between. From germline, CDR1 is SEHNR and CDR2 FQNEAQ (reference sequence). The CDR3 runs 13 residues.

The genes are TRBV5-6 and TRBJ2-3; 8 bases are a match to TRBD2. The CDR3 sequence is 16 residues long. Germline CDR1 and CDR2: SGHDT and YYEEEE. Trimming cost V 2 bases and J 3 bases; bases outside gene matches: 8. CDR3 in amino acids: CASSFSPAGVTDTQYF. DNA of the CDR3: TGTGCCAGCAGCTTTTCCCCAGCGGGAGTAACAGATACGCAGTATTTT.

The J gene is TRBJ1-4, the V gene TRBV6-1; D may be TRBD1 (5 bases). The CDR3 spans 15 residues. V was clipped by 4 bases and J by 8 bases, with 17 bases between them. The germline CDR1 and CDR2 sequences are MNHNS and SASEGT. This CDR3 reads CASSGRDHREEKLFF. CDR3 bases: TGTGCCAGCAGTGGGAGGGACCATAGGGAGGAAAAACTGTTTTTT.

The chain uses TRBV7-9 and TRBJ1-4; D not certain. Germline loops: CDR1 SEHNR, CDR2 FQNEAQ (reference sequence). CDR3 length: 14 amino acids. V was pared by 5 bases and J by 7 bases, with 14 bases between. CDR3 sequence reads: CASSHGSLGEKLFF. For the CDR3, the DNA is TGTGCCAGCAGCCACGGCTCGTTGGGTGAAAAACTGTTTTTT.

The V gene is TRBV19, the J gene TRBJ1-2; 8 nucleotides agree with TRBD1. The CDR3 covers 13 residues. J gave up 5 bases and V 3 bases, and 2 bases lay outside the gene matches. Germline loops: CDR1 LNHDA, CDR2 SQIVND (reference sequence). CDR3 DNA sequence: TGTGCCAGTAGTATCGGACAGGGTTATGGCTACACCTTC. Its protein is CASSIGQGYGYTF.

This chain uses TRBV2 with TRBJ2-5; 12 nucleotides match TRBD2. The CDR3 is made up of 15 amino acids. Germline V gene lookup returns CDR1 SNHLY and CDR2 FYNNEI. The trim removed 6 bases at V and 4 bases at J, leaving 6 bases unmatched. Written as DNA, the CDR3 is TGTGCCAGCAGCTTGACTAGCGGGAGACGAGAGACCCAGTACTTC. It specifies CASSLTSGRRETQYF.

V usage is TRBV6-1 and J usage is TRBJ1-2, with 7 positions matching TRBD1. V lost 8 bases and J lost 4; bases outside the gene matches: 7. The germline V gene has CDR1 MNHNS and CDR2 SASEGT. There are 13 residues in the CDR3. CDR3 loop: CASDRVTGYGYTF. CDR3 nucleotide sequence: TGTGCCAGCGACAGGGTAACTGGCTATGGCTACACCTTC.

V usage is TRBV18 and J usage is TRBJ2-6; D unresolved. The CDR3 is 15 residues long. V dropped 4 bases and J dropped 0 bases, with 7 bases sitting between them. In germline, CDR1 is KGHSH, CDR2 LQKENI. CDR3 amino acids: CASSLSVSGANVLTF. CDR3 DNA: TGTGCCAGCTCACTGAGCGTCTCTGGGGCCAACGTCCTGACTTTC. Supplemented by reference TRBV18 and TRBJ2-6, the full variable domain reads NAGVMQNPRHLVRRRGQEARLRCSPMKGHSHVYWYRQLPEEGLKFMVYLQKENIIDESGMPKERFSAEFPKEGPSILRIQQVVRGDSAAYFCASSLSVSGANVLTFGAGSRLTVL.

This sequence joins TRBV7-2 and TRBJ1-5, with TRBD1 as a possible D gene (5 bases). The germline V and J ends were trimmed by 1 base and 3 bases, with 7 bases remaining between them. The germline gives CDR1 SGHTA, CDR2 FQGNSA. The CDR3 runs 14 residues. The chain's CDR3 is CASSLGQNNQPQHF. The CDR3, as DNA: TGTGCCAGCAGCTTAGGACAGAACAATCAGCCCCAGCATTTT.

The V gene is TRBV15, the J gene TRBJ1-1; perhaps TRBD1 as D (5 bases). Germline values: CDR1 LNHNV, CDR2 YYDKDF (reference sequence). Trimming shortened V by 7 bases and J by 4 bases, and 10 bases separated the two germline ends. CDR3 length: 12 amino acids. The CDR3 loop reads CATNRKGTEAFF. CDR3 nucleotides: TGTGCCACCAACAGGAAGGGCACTGAAGCTTTCTTT.

The chain recombines TRBV7-2 with TRBJ2-1; 10 nucleotides line up with TRBD2. Germline lookup yields CDR1 SGHTA and CDR2 FQGNSA. The CDR3 is 17 residues long. V shed 5 bases, J shed 9 bases, and the junction held 16 bases outside the gene matches. For the CDR3, the DNA is TGTGCCAGCAGCCCCCCCAGCGGGAGGGCTCCGCGGGGTGAGCAGTTCTTC. Amino acids: CASSPPSGRAPRGEQFF.

J is TRBJ2-5 and V is TRBV7-2, with D perhaps TRBD1 (6 bases). V was cut by 5 bases and J by 5 bases, with 15 bases left in between. The CDR3 has 14 residues. Looked up from germline, CDR1 is SGHTA and CDR2 is FQGNSA. The DNA of the CDR3 is TGTGCCAGCAGCCTAACTGGGGGCGGGGAGACCCAGTACTTC. This gives the protein CASSLTGGGETQYF.

As DNA, the CDR3 is TGCGCCAGCAGGGAGGGGGAGTCAACTAATGAAAAACTGTTTTTT. Amino acids: CASREGESTNEKLFF. The chain couples TRBV10-2 to TRBJ1-4; D possibly corresponds to TRBD1 (6 bases). The CDR3 spans 15 residues. The germline V gene encodes CDR1 WSHSY and CDR2 SAAADI. Trimming shortened V by 6 bases and J by 0 bases, and 11 bases separated the two germline ends.

The rearrangement links TRBV18 to TRBJ1-5, with 8 bases that match TRBD1. Germline CDR1 is KGHSH and CDR2 is LQKENI. CDR3 length equals 14 residues. The ends lost 4 bases at V and 4 bases at J; junction bases unmatched: 3. In nucleotides, the CDR3 is TGTGCCAGCTCACAGACAGGGGAGAATCAGCCCCAGCATTTT. Encoded protein: CASSQTGENQPQHF.

The chain couples TRBV15 to TRBJ1-2; 9 nucleotides align to TRBD1. The length of the CDR3 is 14 residues. The germline gives CDR1 LNHNV, CDR2 YYDKDF (reference sequence). V was pared by 5 bases and J by 4 bases, with 5 bases of the junction left unmatched. The CDR3 DNA sequence: TGTGCCACCAGCGACGGACAGGGGCTCTATGGCTACACCTTC. It yields the protein CATSDGQGLYGYTF.

As to this clone: An end of the junction does not agree with germline; a read error may underlie this. The chain has TRBV20-1 and TRBJ1-2; TRBD1 aligns across 8 bases. CDR1 is DFQATT and CDR2 is SNEGSKA in the germline V gene (reference sequence). The CDR3 runs 11 residues. In nucleotides, the CDR3 is TGCAGTGCTAGAGCTCCTGACAGGGGCGGCTTC. It is translated as CSARAPDRGGF.

This CDR3 is CASSRDRDEQFF. The CDR3 nucleotides are TGTGCCAGCAGCCGGGACAGGGATGAGCAGTTCTTC. The chain combines TRBV7-9 with TRBJ2-1, with TRBD1 matching over 9 bases. Germline CDR1 reads SEHNR; CDR2 reads FQNEAQ (reference sequence). The V gene end was trimmed by 5 bases and the J gene end by 8 bases; junction bases not matched to a gene: 1. This CDR3 region has 12 residues.

This chain joins TRBV6-1 and TRBJ1-1; no clear D. CDR1 MNHNS and CDR2 SASEGT come from the germline V gene. The V end lost 2 bases, the J end lost 3 bases, and 4 bases lay between the germline ends. The CDR3 spans 12 residues. The CDR3 sequence is CASSERYTEAFF. CDR3 nucleotides: TGTGCCAGCAGTGAAAGATACACTGAAGCTTTCTTT.

In regard to this clone: Compared with germline, one end of the junction differs, possibly owing to a read error. The chain employs TRBV13 and TRBJ2-7, with 10 nucleotides matching TRBD2. The V gene's germline CDR1 is PRHDT and CDR2 FYEKMQ (reference sequence). The CDR3 length is 16 residues. CDR3 loop: CASSVGSGRSSYEQYF. The CDR3, as DNA: TGTGCCAGCAGCGTAGGTAGCGGGAGGAGCTCCTACGAGCAGTACTTC.